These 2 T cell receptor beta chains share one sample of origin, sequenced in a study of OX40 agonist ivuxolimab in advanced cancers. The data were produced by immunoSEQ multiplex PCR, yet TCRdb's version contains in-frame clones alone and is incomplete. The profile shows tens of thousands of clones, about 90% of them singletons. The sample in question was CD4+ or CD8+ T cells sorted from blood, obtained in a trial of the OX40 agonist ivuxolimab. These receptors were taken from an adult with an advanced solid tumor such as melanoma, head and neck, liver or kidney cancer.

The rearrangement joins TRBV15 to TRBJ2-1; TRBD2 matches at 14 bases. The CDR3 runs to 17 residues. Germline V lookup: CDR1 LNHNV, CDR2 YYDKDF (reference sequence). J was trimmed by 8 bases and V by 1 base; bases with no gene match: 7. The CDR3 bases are TGTGCCACCAGCAGAGCTCTGACTAGCGGGGGGGCGGATGAGCAGTTCTTC. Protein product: CATSRALTSGGADEQFF.

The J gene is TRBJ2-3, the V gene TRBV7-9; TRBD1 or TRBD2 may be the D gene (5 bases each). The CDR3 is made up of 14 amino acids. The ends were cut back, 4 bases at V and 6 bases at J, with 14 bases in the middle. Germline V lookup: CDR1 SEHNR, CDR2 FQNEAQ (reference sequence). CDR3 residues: CASSSWGRRDTQYF. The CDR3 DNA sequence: TGTGCCAGCAGCTCTTGGGGCAGGAGGGATACGCAGTATTTT.